The 31 T cell receptor beta chains given below trace back to one sample, sequenced in a study of metastatic and nonmetastatic thyroid tumors. Patients underwent thyroid surgery, and none had received any treatment before it. TCRdb called clones again from the PCR reads with MiXCR. Here the sample spans approximately 90,000 clones, more than 9.5% being singletons. The sequenced sample consisted of blood. The receptors here all came from a female donor with papillary thyroid cancer or a benign thyroid nodule (not recorded which). Some clones in this sample may be carry-over from other donors' samples.

V and J are TRBV11-1 and TRBJ1-1, with D uncertain. Trimming cost V 3 bases and J 0 bases, with 14 bases left between them. The germline CDR1 and CDR2 sequences are SGHAT and FQDESV (reference sequence). This CDR3 has 16 amino acids. The CDR3 bases are TGTGCCAGCAGCTTCCCCGACGGGTGTATGAACACTGAAGCTTTCTTT. Its protein product is CASSFPDGCMNTEAFF. Complete variable domain (other parts from reference TRBV11-1 and TRBJ1-1): EAEVAQSPRYKITEKSQAVAFWCDPISGHATLYWYRQILGQGPELLVQFQDESVVDDSQLPKDRFSAERLKGVDSTLKIQPAELGDSAMYLCASSFPDGCMNTEAFFGQGTRLTVV.

This clone was found many times. The V gene is TRBV12-3 or TRBV12-4, the J gene TRBJ2-1; no firm D call. V was cut by 0 bases and J by 5 bases, with 8 bases left in between. The CDR3 extends over 14 amino acids. The CDR3 protein is CASSLAGRNNEQFF. CDR3 bases: TGTGCCAGCAGTTTAGCGGGAAGGAACAATGAGCAGTTCTTC.

This clone showed up many times. V gene TRBV19 combines with J gene TRBJ1-3; D is unclear. Trimming took off 6 bases at V and 0 bases at J, with 9 bases between the two ends. The length of the CDR3 is 14 residues. The germline gives CDR1 LNHDA, CDR2 SQIVND (reference sequence). In DNA form, the CDR3 reads TGTGCCAGTAGAACCACAAGCTCTGGAAACACCATATATTTT. This translates into CASRTTSSGNTIYF.

This clone was recorded at least ten times. V usage is TRBV20-1 and J usage is TRBJ1-5; no firm D call. Germline assignment: CDR1 DFQATT and CDR2 SNEGSKA (reference sequence). V lost 6 bases to trimming and J lost 7 bases, with 25 bases between them. This CDR3 is 16 amino acids long. The CDR3 region is CSAQTSGQSSRQPQHF. DNA of the CDR3: TGCAGTGCCCAGACTAGCGGTCAGTCGTCGCGGCAGCCCCAGCATTTT.

V is TRBV12-3 or TRBV12-4 and J is TRBJ2-7; the D is unclear. V lost 3 bases and J 3 bases, leaving 12 bases between the germline ends. This CDR3 has 14 amino acids. As DNA, the CDR3 is TGTGCCAGCAGTTTGGGCCCAACAGTCTACGAGCAGTACTTC. This sequence encodes CASSLGPTVYEQYF.

In this sample, this clone turned up a few times. This chain joins TRBV28 and TRBJ2-3; D gene uncertain. Germline-derived CDR1 and CDR2 are MDHEN and SYDVKM. The CDR3 runs to 13 residues. The ends were cut back, 6 bases at V and 3 bases at J, with 10 bases in the middle. CDR3 sequence reads: CASSRIRTDTQYF. In DNA, the CDR3 is TGTGCCAGCAGCCGCATTAGAACAGATACGCAGTATTTT.

This clone was seen more than once but under ten times. The V call is TRBV28, the J call TRBJ2-3; D is uncertain. Germline CDR1 MDHEN, CDR2 SYDVKM. The germline V and J ends were trimmed by 7 bases and 3 bases, with 8 bases remaining between them. The CDR3 is 12 residues long. CDR3 in amino acids: CASNRYTDTQYF. For the CDR3, the DNA is TGTGCCAGCAACCGATATACAGATACGCAGTATTTT.

This chain joins TRBV7-2 and TRBJ1-1; tentatively, D is TRBD1 (5 bases). The V end lost 3 bases, the J end lost 5 bases, and 13 bases lay between the germline ends. The CDR3 totals 14 residues. Germline V gene data show CDR1 as SGHTA and CDR2 as FQGNSA. DNA of the CDR3: TGTGCCAGCAGCTTTATTCAGGGTAGGACTGAAGCTTTCTTT. As protein: CASSFIQGRTEAFF.

The chain combines TRBV20-1 with TRBJ1-2; 7 positions agree with TRBD1. J gave up 8 bases and V 3 bases, and 6 bases lay outside the gene matches. CDR3 length: 12 amino acids. The V gene's germline CDR1 is DFQATT and CDR2 SNEGSKA (reference sequence). The CDR3 is CSAREGAVGYTF. The CDR3 DNA follows: TGCAGTGCTAGGGAGGGGGCGGTGGGCTACACCTTC.

Ten or more counts support this clone. V gene TRBV5-1 combines with J gene TRBJ1-1; D not certain. Trimming left V 1 base short and J 0 bases short, with 7 bases between. The CDR3 extends over 14 amino acids. From germline, CDR1 is SGHRS and CDR2 YFSETQ. Here the CDR3 DNA reads TGCGCCAGCAGCTTGACAGCCATGAACACTGAAGCTTTCTTT. This encodes CASSLTAMNTEAFF.

Ten or more counts support this clone. One junction end does not reproduce the germline sequence, and a read error may be involved. V and J are TRBV5-6 and TRBJ2-1; D gene ambiguous. CDR1 is SGHDT and CDR2 is YYEEEE in the germline V gene. The CDR3 has 12 residues. Here the CDR3 reads CASSLDDNEQFF. CDR3 DNA sequence: TGTGCCAGCAGTTTGGACGACAATGAGCAGTTCTTC.

The gene calls are TRBV5-8 and TRBJ2-1; a weak D match, TRBD2 (6 bases). The CDR3 runs to 14 residues. Deletions cut 3 bases from V and 8 bases from J, with 15 bases between. Germline V CDR1 and CDR2: SGHTS, YDEGEE. For the CDR3, the DNA is TGTGCCAGCAGCTCCCTCGGAGGGATCGATGAGCAGTTCTTC. Amino acid sequence: CASSSLGGIDEQFF.

J is TRBJ2-2 and V is TRBV6-1; D is perhaps TRBD1 (6 bases). V lost 6 bases to trimming and J lost 7 bases, with 15 bases between them. Germline CDR1 MNHNS, CDR2 SASEGT. The CDR3 has 14 residues. Written as DNA, the CDR3 is TGTGCCAGCAGACTGGCAGGGGCCAACGGGGAGCTGTTTTTT. Encoded protein: CASRLAGANGELFF.

The table lists this clone with a few counts. The junction does not match germline at one end; this may be a read error. V gene TRBV27 combines with J gene TRBJ2-1; 11 bases map to TRBD2. CDR1 MNHEY and CDR2 SMNVEV come from the germline V gene (reference sequence). The CDR3 consists of 16 residues. The CDR3 DNA reads TGTGTCAGCAGTTTCTATAGCGGGAGGGCGTGGAATGAGCAGTTCTTC. It translates to CVSSFYSGRAWNEQFF.

At least ten counts were recorded for this clone. This chain uses TRBV12-3 or TRBV12-4 with TRBJ2-1; D is uncertain. CDR3 size: 14 residues. Trimming cost V 10 bases and J 6 bases, with 19 bases left between them. CDR3 amino acids: CATDGPPGGNEQFF. The CDR3 region has the DNA TGTGCCACCGATGGACCCCCCGGCGGCAATGAGCAGTTCTTC.

There are a few counts of this clone. This may arise from a read error, as a much more abundant clone is one base away. The rearrangement joins TRBV20-1 to TRBJ1-2, with no clear D. Looked up from germline, CDR1 is DFQATT and CDR2 is SNEGSKA (reference sequence). There are 12 residues in the CDR3. The CDR3 spells CSAPSVNYGYAF. CDR3 in DNA: TGCAGTGCCCCCTCGGTCAACTATGGCTACGCCTTC.

This clone was seen many times. V is TRBV7-9 and J is TRBJ2-7; the match to TRBD1 covers 8 bases. Germline V gives CDR1 SEHNR, CDR2 FQNEAQ (reference sequence). The CDR3 is made up of 15 amino acids. With V trimmed by 4 bases and J by 5 bases, 10 bases remained unmatched. The CDR3 DNA sequence: TGTGCCAGCAGCTACCAGCCGGGACAGGTCGACGAGCAGTACTTC. Amino acid sequence: CASSYQPGQVDEQYF.

Of note for this clone: A read error may be the cause here, since a much bigger clone is one base away. CDR3 residues: CVSSYGPNTEAFF. Here the CDR3 DNA reads TGTGTCAGCAGTTACGGGCCGAACACTGAAGCTTTCTTT. The rearrangement uses TRBV6-2 or TRBV6-3 and TRBJ1-1; D not resolved. The CDR3 runs 13 residues. Looked up from germline, CDR1 is MNHEY and CDR2 is SVGEGT.

The V call is TRBV4-2, the J call TRBJ1-4; D might be TRBD1 (6 bases). CDR3 length equals 15 residues. Trimming cost V 1 base and J 6 bases, with 12 bases left between them. Germline loops: CDR1 LGHNA, CDR2 YNFKEQ. The CDR3 coding sequence is TGTGCCAGCAGCCAAGTATGGGCAGGGGATGAAAAACTGTTTTTT. It specifies CASSQVWAGDEKLFF.

This clone was recorded many times. The chain couples TRBV5-1 to TRBJ2-7, with TRBD2 matching 7 bases. Germline V gene lookup returns CDR1 SGHRS and CDR2 YFSETQ. V was pared by 3 bases and J by 2 bases, with 8 bases of the junction left unmatched. This CDR3 region has 15 residues. This chain's CDR3 is CASSSSSGPTYEQYF. The CDR3 coding sequence is TGCGCCAGCAGCTCCTCTAGCGGCCCGACCTACGAGCAGTACTTC.

This clone was counted many times. The genes are TRBV19 and TRBJ2-7, with 10 bases aligning to TRBD2. V was pared by 5 bases and J by 6 bases, with 10 bases of the junction left unmatched. The CDR3 consists of 15 residues. CDR1 and CDR2 (germline): LNHDA, SQIVND (reference sequence). The CDR3 coding sequence is TGTGCCAGTAGTGTTCTAGCGGGAGCCCGCGGCGAGCAGTACTTC. Protein: CASSVLAGARGEQYF.

This clone has ten or more counts. The CDR3 DNA reads TGCGCCAGCAGCCAACGGGAGTTTGAAAAACTGTTTTTT. This codes for CASSQREFEKLFF. The chain uses TRBV4-1 and TRBJ1-4; D is uncertain. Germline assignment: CDR1 MGHRA and CDR2 YSYEKL. V lost 2 bases, J lost 7 bases, and 8 bases lay in between. CDR3 length: 13 residues.

This clone showed up many times. This chain joins TRBV11-1 and TRBJ2-5; maybe TRBD1 (6 bases). The length of the CDR3 is 16 residues. Trimming left V 1 base short and J 1 base short, with 13 bases between. The germline CDR1 and CDR2 sequences are SGHAT and FQDESV (reference sequence). The CDR3 sequence is CASSLEVMDSQETQYF. In DNA form, the CDR3 reads TGTGCCAGCAGCTTAGAAGTCATGGACAGCCAAGAGACCCAGTACTTC.

This clone was detected many times. Here the CDR3 reads CASSPGRQGLNYGYTF. CDR3 coding DNA: TGTGCCAGCAGCCCAGGGAGGCAGGGGTTGAACTATGGCTACACCTTC. The V and J genes are TRBV11-2 and TRBJ1-2, with D possibly matching TRBD1 (6 bases). This CDR3 region has 16 residues. The ends were cut back, 5 bases at V and 2 bases at J, with 18 bases in the middle. Germline CDR1 SGHAT, CDR2 FQNNGV.

The table lists this clone with many counts. The V call is TRBV12-3 or TRBV12-4, the J call TRBJ2-3, with 11 bases that match TRBD2. V was pared by 2 bases and J by 0 bases, with 4 bases of the junction left unmatched. This CDR3 contains 17 residues. The CDR3 protein is CASSLRLAGTSTDTQYF. Here the CDR3 DNA reads TGTGCCAGCAGTTTAAGACTAGCGGGAACAAGCACAGATACGCAGTATTTT.

This clone was recorded at least ten times. This chain joins TRBV12-3 or TRBV12-4 and TRBJ2-1; no definite D call. Trimming shortened V by 3 bases and J by 9 bases, and 6 bases separated the two germline ends. This CDR3 is 11 amino acids long. The CDR3 region is CASSFVGEQFF. The CDR3 DNA reads TGTGCCAGCAGTTTTGTGGGTGAGCAGTTCTTC.

This clone showed up many times. V usage is TRBV12-3 or TRBV12-4 and J usage is TRBJ2-5; maybe TRBD2 (6 bases). This CDR3 contains 14 residues. V was clipped by 0 bases and J by 5 bases, with 10 bases between them. The CDR3 coding sequence is TGTGCCAGCAGTTTAGCCGGGGGACCGGAGACCCAGTACTTC. Protein: CASSLAGGPETQYF.

This clone has at least ten counts. The rearrangement joins TRBV15 to TRBJ1-1, with unresolved D. V dropped 0 bases and J dropped 8 bases, with 10 bases sitting between them. CDR3 length equals 13 residues. Germline V lookup: CDR1 LNHNV, CDR2 YYDKDF (reference sequence). CDR3: CATSREGRAEAFF. CDR3 sequence (DNA): TGTGCCACCAGCAGAGAAGGGCGCGCCGAAGCTTTCTTT.

The gene calls are TRBV6-5 and TRBJ1-5; perhaps TRBD1 as D (5 bases). V was trimmed by 4 bases and J by 4 bases, leaving 11 bases between them. The CDR3 covers 14 residues. Germline-derived CDR1 and CDR2 are MNHEY and SVGAGI. The CDR3 DNA follows: TGTGCCAGCAGTTTAGGGGCGCGGAATCAGCCCCAGCATTTT. It yields the protein CASSLGARNQPQHF.

This clone was counted ten times or more. V gene TRBV20-1 combines with J gene TRBJ2-3; 13 bases fit TRBD2. This CDR3 spans 15 amino acids. V trimming: 6 bases; J trimming: 5 bases; junction bases outside the gene matches: 8. Germline assignment: CDR1 DFQATT and CDR2 SNEGSKA (reference sequence). The CDR3 DNA is TGCAGTGCCCCCGGGACTAGCGGGGCGCGAGATACGCAGTATTTT. It yields the protein CSAPGTSGARDTQYF.

This clone was picked up many times. The gene calls are TRBV11-2 and TRBJ2-1; possibly TRBD1 or TRBD2 for D (5 bases each). Germline V CDR1 and CDR2: SGHAT, FQNNGV. Trimming cost V 5 bases and J 9 bases, with 20 bases left between them. There are 15 residues in the CDR3. CDR3 bases: TGTGCCAGCAGCAACCCCCGGGGACGCACCAGTGAGCAGTTCTTC. It is translated as CASSNPRGRTSEQFF.